The sequence of this T cell receptor beta chain was determined in a study of blood T cell repertoires in COVID-19. Whole-study context: Some COVID-19 samples were acute and others convalescent; all came from the United States, Italy and Spain. T cells, B-cell-depleted T cells, or PBMCs supplied cDNA or gDNA.

Cohorts were based on clinical histories the participants reported. The CDR3 covers 15 residues. Germline V gives CDR1 SNHLY, CDR2 FYNNEI. In the original workflow: Nucleated cell number was recorded as an estimate derived from reference gene primer amplification. Some clones are missing from TCRdb's copy, which holds only in-frame ones; the method was immunoSEQ multiplex PCR. V and J calls and clone size are copied from that table; D and trimming were computed from the DNA. The sample carries roughly 220,000 clones, about 86% recorded once. The source material was PBMCs or T cells enriched from blood (not recorded which). The origin of this receptor is a woman aged 35 to 49 with acute COVID-19. This rearrangement joins TRBV2 to TRBJ2-7; TRBD1 aligns across 11 bases. In DNA, the CDR3 is TGTGCCAGCAGTGAGCTAGGACGAGCCGGGACAGGGGGACGTGTC. Protein product: CASSELGRAGTGGRV.